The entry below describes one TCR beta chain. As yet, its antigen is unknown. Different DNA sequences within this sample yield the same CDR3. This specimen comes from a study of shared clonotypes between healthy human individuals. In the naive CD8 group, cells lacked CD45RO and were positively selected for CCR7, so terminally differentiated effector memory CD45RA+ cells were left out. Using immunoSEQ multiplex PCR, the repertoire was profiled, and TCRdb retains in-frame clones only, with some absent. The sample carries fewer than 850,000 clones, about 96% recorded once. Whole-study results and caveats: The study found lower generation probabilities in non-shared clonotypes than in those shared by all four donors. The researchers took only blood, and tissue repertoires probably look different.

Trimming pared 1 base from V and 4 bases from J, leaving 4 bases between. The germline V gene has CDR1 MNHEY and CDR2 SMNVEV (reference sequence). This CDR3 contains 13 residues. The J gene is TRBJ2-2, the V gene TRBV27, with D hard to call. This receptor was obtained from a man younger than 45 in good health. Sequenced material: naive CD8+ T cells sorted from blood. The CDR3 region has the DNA TGTGCCAGCAGTTTATTGGGCACCGGGGAGCTGTTTTTT. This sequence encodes CASSLLGTGELFF.